One sample yielded the 15 T cell receptor beta chains listed below, sequenced in a study of blood T cell repertoires in COVID-19. Sequencing used immunoSEQ multiplex PCR; TCRdb keeps in-frame clones, though not all of them. The table shows approximately 200,000 clones, with approximately 80% occurring only once. The sample comprised PBMCs or T cells enriched from blood (not recorded which). All receptors come from a man aged 55 to 70 who had recovered from COVID-19.

This clone was seen a few times. The V call is TRBV5-1, the J call TRBJ2-2, with 8 bases matching TRBD1. J gave up 2 bases and V 5 bases, and 8 bases lay outside the gene matches. The CDR3 runs 16 residues. CDR1 is SGHRS, CDR2 YFSETQ, per germline. The CDR3 nucleotides are TGCGCCAGCAGTTTAACCGGGACAGGCAACACCGGGGAGCTGTTTTTT. It yields the protein CASSLTGTGNTGELFF.

This clone has only a few counts. The V and J genes are TRBV24-1 and TRBJ2-2; weak D call: TRBD2 (6 bases). The CDR3 loop spans 14 amino acids. Germline loops: CDR1 KGHDR, CDR2 SFDVKD. Trimming cost V 9 bases and J 3 bases, with 13 bases left between them. The CDR3: CATGPRRDTGELFF. The CDR3 nucleotides are TGTGCCACCGGGCCGCGGAGGGACACCGGGGAGCTGTTTTTT.

The chain employs TRBV5-1 and TRBJ1-5; 7 bases fit TRBD1. Germline V gene sequence: CDR1 SGHRS, CDR2 YFSETQ. The CDR3 is 15 residues long. V dropped 4 bases and J dropped 3; count of bases not matched to a gene: 7. For the CDR3, the DNA is TGCGCCAGCAGCCTCGGGGACAGCTCCAATCAGCCCCAGCATTTT. Protein sequence: CASSLGDSSNQPQHF.

The rearrangement uses TRBV18 and TRBJ2-3, with 7 bases matching TRBD1. CDR3 size: 14 residues. Germline V lookup: CDR1 KGHSH, CDR2 LQKENI. V was clipped by 1 base and J by 5 bases; unmatched bases: 3. In nucleotides, the CDR3 is TGTGCCAGCTCACCACAGGGGGCGAGAGATACGCAGTATTTT. Its translation: CASSPQGARDTQYF.

The gene calls are TRBV12-5 and TRBJ2-1, with D possibly matching TRBD1 (6 bases). The CDR3 covers 20 residues. Germline loops: CDR1 LGHNT, CDR2 FRNRAP. The ends were cut back, 3 bases at V and 0 bases at J, with 24 bases in the middle. The CDR3, as DNA: TGTGCTAGTGGTTTTAGTTCCGTATTATGGGACAAGAGCTCCTACAATGAGCAGTTCTTC. It encodes CASGFSSVLWDKSSYNEQFF.

There are many counts of this clone. The chain links TRBV18 to TRBJ2-6, with D possibly matching TRBD2 (5 bases). Per the germline V gene, CDR1 is KGHSH and CDR2 is LQKENI. V was trimmed by 7 bases and J by 2 bases, leaving 18 bases between them. The length of the CDR3 is 17 residues. CDR3 sequence reads: CASFTLRGRAGANVLTF. CDR3 bases: TGTGCCAGCTTCACCTTACGGGGAAGAGCTGGGGCCAACGTCCTGACTTTC. Supplemented by reference TRBV18 and TRBJ2-6, the full variable domain reads NAGVMQNPRHLVRRRGQEARLRCSPMKGHSHVYWYRQLPEEGLKFMVYLQKENIIDESGMPKERFSAEFPKEGPSILRIQQVVRGDSAAYFCASFTLRGRAGANVLTFGAGSRLTVL.

The gene calls are TRBV5-1 and TRBJ1-6; perhaps TRBD1 as D (6 bases). Deletions cut 0 bases from V and 7 bases from J, with 14 bases between. CDR3 length equals 16 residues. Looked up from germline, CDR1 is SGHRS and CDR2 is YFSETQ. DNA for the CDR3: TGCGCCAGCAGCTTGGGGCAACAGGGCACAAATTCACCCCTCCACTTT. Encoded protein: CASSLGQQGTNSPLHF. The complete variable domain, with remaining parts taken from reference TRBV5-1 and TRBJ1-6, reads KAGVTQTPRYLIKTRGQQVTLSCSPISGHRSVSWYQQTPGQGLQFLFEYFSETQRNKGNFPGRFSGRQFSNSRSEMNVSTLELGDSALYLCASSLGQQGTNSPLHFGNGTRLTVT.

The genes are TRBV25-1 and TRBJ2-2; 8 bases line up with TRBD2. The V segment lost 6 bases and the J segment 1 base; nucleotides outside the gene matches: 7. Germline lookup yields CDR1 MGHDK and CDR2 SYGVNS. The CDR3 spans 16 residues. CDR3 DNA sequence: TGTGCCAGCAGAGAACCGGGACTAGGGAACACCGGGGAGCTGTTTTTT. Its translation: CASREPGLGNTGELFF.

J is TRBJ1-1 and V is TRBV4-3, with D maybe TRBD1 (6 bases). Deletions cut 0 bases from V and 1 base from J, with 9 bases between. Germline lookup yields CDR1 LGHNA and CDR2 YSLEER. This CDR3 contains 15 residues. The CDR3 region has the DNA TGCGCCAGCAGCCAAGAACTGGGGGCGAACACTGAAGCTTTCTTT. Its translation is CASSQELGANTEAFF.

Details on this clone: One end of the junction varies from germline; a read error may be responsible. The chain links TRBV11-2 to TRBJ1-5; TRBD1 agrees at 7 bases. The CDR3 loop spans 14 amino acids. The germline CDR1 and CDR2 sequences are SGHAT and FQNNGV. CDR3 sequence (DNA): TGTGCCAGCAGCGTAGACAGGGCGGGGCAGCCCCAGCATTTT. Amino acid sequence: CASSVDRAGQPQHF.

Only one count was recorded for this clone. V is TRBV14 and J is TRBJ1-6; D is uncertain. Germline values: CDR1 SGHDN, CDR2 FVKESK. V lost 0 bases, J lost 10 bases, and 7 bases lay in between. This CDR3 is 13 amino acids long. CDR3 bases: TGTGCCAGCAGCCAAGATTTAGAGTCACCCCTCCACTTT. It is translated as CASSQDLESPLHF.

The V and J genes are TRBV20-1 and TRBJ2-2; possibly TRBD2 for D (7 bases). CDR1 and CDR2 (germline): DFQATT, SNEGSKA (reference sequence). Trimming shortened V by 4 bases and J by 7 bases, and 16 bases separated the two germline ends. CDR3 length equals 14 residues. CDR3 loop: CSATDGGGIGELFF. The CDR3 coding sequence is TGCAGTGCTACTGATGGGGGGGGCATCGGGGAGCTGTTTTTT.

A few counts support this clone. The V call is TRBV11-2, the J call TRBJ1-6; 8 bases agree with TRBD1. Unmatched junction bases numbered 6, after V lost 4 bases and J lost 7 bases. The germline V gene has CDR1 SGHAT and CDR2 FQNNGV. The CDR3 length is 15 residues. Here the CDR3 DNA reads TGTGCCAGCAGCTCACGACAGGGGCAAAATTCACCCCTCCACTTT. The encoded protein is CASSSRQGQNSPLHF.

This chain links TRBV7-3 with TRBJ1-1; D is perhaps TRBD1 (5 bases). This CDR3 has 14 amino acids. Per germline, CDR1 SGHTA and CDR2 FQGTGA. V lost 3 bases and J lost 4, with 12 bases in between. CDR3 nucleotide sequence: TGTGCCAGCAGCTTGTCAGGGCGAGCCACTGAAGCTTTCTTT. Its protein product is CASSLSGRATEAFF.

This clone was observed once. The chain recombines TRBV15 with TRBJ2-7, with D perhaps matching TRBD1 (6 bases). The CDR3 has 13 amino acids. The germline V gene has CDR1 LNHNV and CDR2 YYDKDF (reference sequence). Trimming pared 3 bases from V and 3 bases from J, leaving 9 bases between. CDR3 bases: TGTGCCACCAGCAGGGACAGCTACTACGAGCAGTACTTC. This gives the protein CATSRDSYYEQYF.